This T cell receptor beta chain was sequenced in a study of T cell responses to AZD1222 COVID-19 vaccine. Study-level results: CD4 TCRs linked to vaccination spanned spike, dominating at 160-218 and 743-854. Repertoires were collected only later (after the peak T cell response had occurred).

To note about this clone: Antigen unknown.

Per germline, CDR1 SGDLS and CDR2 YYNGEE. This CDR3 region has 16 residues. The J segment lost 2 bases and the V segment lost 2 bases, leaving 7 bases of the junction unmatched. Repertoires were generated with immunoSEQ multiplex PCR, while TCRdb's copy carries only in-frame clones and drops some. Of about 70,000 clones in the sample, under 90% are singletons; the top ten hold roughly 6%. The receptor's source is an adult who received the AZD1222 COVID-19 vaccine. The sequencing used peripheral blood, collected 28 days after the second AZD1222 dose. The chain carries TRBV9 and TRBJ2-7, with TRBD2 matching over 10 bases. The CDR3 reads CASSVGSGGTTYEQYF. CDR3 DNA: TGTGCCAGCAGCGTGGGTAGCGGGGGGACCACCTACGAGCAGTACTTC. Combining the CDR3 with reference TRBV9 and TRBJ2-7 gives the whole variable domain DSGVTQTPKHLITATGQRVTLRCSPRSGDLSVYWYQQSLDQGLQFLIQYYNGEERAKGNILERFSAQQFPDLHSELNLSSLELGDSALYFCASSVGSGGTTYEQYFGPGTRLTVT.